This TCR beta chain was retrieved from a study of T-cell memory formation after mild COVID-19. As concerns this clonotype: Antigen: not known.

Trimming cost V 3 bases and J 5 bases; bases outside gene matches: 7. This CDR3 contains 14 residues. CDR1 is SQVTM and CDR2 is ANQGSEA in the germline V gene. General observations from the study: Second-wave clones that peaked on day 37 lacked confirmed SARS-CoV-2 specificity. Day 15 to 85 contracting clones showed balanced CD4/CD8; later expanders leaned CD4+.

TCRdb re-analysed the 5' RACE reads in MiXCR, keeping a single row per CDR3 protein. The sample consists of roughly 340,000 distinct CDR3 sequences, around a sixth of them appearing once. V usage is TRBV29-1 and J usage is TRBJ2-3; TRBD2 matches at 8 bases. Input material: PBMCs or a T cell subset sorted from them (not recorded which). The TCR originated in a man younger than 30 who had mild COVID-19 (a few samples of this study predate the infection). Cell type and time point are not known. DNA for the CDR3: TGCAGCGTTGATGGTAGCGGGGTGGTAGATACGCAGTATTTT. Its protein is CSVDGSGVVDTQYF.